The 27 T cell receptor beta chains presented below share a single source sample, sequenced in a study of radiotherapy plus CTLA-4 blockade in lung cancer. Only in-frame clones appear in the TCRdb table, and some are missing; sequencing was by immunoSEQ multiplex PCR. The sample gives some 77,000 clones, around 86% of which show up once; around 2% is in the top ten. The sample in question was peripheral blood, obtained from a patient treated with radiotherapy plus ipilimumab. The source is a human donor with non-small cell lung cancer who had a partial response to radiotherapy plus ipilimumab.

The rearrangement uses TRBV18 and TRBJ1-3, with 7 positions matching TRBD1. J gave up 2 bases and V 3 bases, and 4 bases lay outside the gene matches. Germline assignment: CDR1 KGHSH and CDR2 LQKENI. The length of the CDR3 is 15 residues. DNA of the CDR3: TGTGCCAGCTCACCGACAGGGAGGACTGGAAACACCATATATTTT. Translated: CASSPTGRTGNTIYF.

The genes are TRBV2 and TRBJ2-1; D perhaps matches TRBD2 (7 bases). In germline, CDR1 is SNHLY, CDR2 FYNNEI. Between the trimmed V and J ends, which lost 6 bases and 7 bases, there was a span of 19 bases. This CDR3 has 15 amino acids. The CDR3 sequence: CASRQGGVPLNEQFF. CDR3 nucleotide sequence: TGTGCCAGCAGGCAAGGGGGGGTCCCCTTGAATGAGCAGTTCTTC.

The J gene is TRBJ2-2, the V gene TRBV19; D uncertain. Trimming took off 6 bases at V and 4 bases at J, with 9 bases between the two ends. The CDR3 spans 13 residues. Germline V gives CDR1 LNHDA, CDR2 SQIVND (reference sequence). CDR3 coding DNA: TGTGCCAGTAGCCGAGGATCCACCGGGGAGCTGTTTTTT. Amino acid sequence: CASSRGSTGELFF.

The genes are TRBV2 and TRBJ2-7; D uncertain. V shed 4 bases and J shed 2 bases, with 12 bases lying between them. The germline V gene encodes CDR1 SNHLY and CDR2 FYNNEI. This CDR3 is built from 14 residues. The CDR3 nucleotides are TGTGCCAGCAGTGCAGGCCAGGTACCCTACGAGCAGTACTTC. It yields the protein CASSAGQVPYEQYF. The full variable domain, rest sourced from reference TRBV2 and TRBJ2-7, is EPEVTQTPSHQVTQMGQEVILRCVPISNHLYFYWYRQILGQKVEFLVSFYNNEISEKSEIFDDQFSVERPDGSNFTLKIRSTKLEDSAMYFCASSAGQVPYEQYFGPGTRLTVT.

The genes are TRBV19 and TRBJ2-2; the D gene is possibly TRBD1 (6 bases). This CDR3 has 15 amino acids. CDR1 is LNHDA, CDR2 SQIVND, per germline (reference sequence). V lost 1 base and J lost 2, with 8 bases in between. This chain's CDR3 is CASSIGTVNTGELFF. DNA of the CDR3: TGTGCCAGTAGTATAGGGACAGTTAACACCGGGGAGCTGTTTTTT.

The rearrangement joins TRBV5-1 to TRBJ1-4, with TRBD1 as a possible D gene (5 bases). Trimming removed 4 bases at V and 8 bases at J, with 15 bases between. The CDR3 contains 14 residues. Germline V gene lookup returns CDR1 SGHRS and CDR2 YFSETQ. The CDR3 coding sequence is TGCGCCAGCAGCGAACCCGGGACTGAGGAAAAACTGTTTTTT. Amino acid sequence: CASSEPGTEEKLFF.

In regard to this clone: In the same sample, other DNA sequences code for this CDR3. The V gene is TRBV6-1, the J gene TRBJ1-2; D may be TRBD1 (6 bases). V was pared by 4 bases and J by 8 bases, with 11 bases between. The CDR3 contains 12 residues. Per germline, CDR1 MNHNS and CDR2 SASEGT. The CDR3 reads CASSVQGNGYTF. The DNA of the CDR3 is TGTGCCAGCAGTGTACAGGGTAACGGCTACACCTTC.

The CDR3 DNA reads as TGTGCCAGCAAGACAGGGGGGATGGACACTGAAGCTTTCTTT. Its translation: CASKTGGMDTEAFF. The chain carries TRBV18 and TRBJ1-1, with 9 bases fitting TRBD1. Germline V gene sequence: CDR1 KGHSH, CDR2 LQKENI. The length of the CDR3 is 14 residues. Trimming took 8 bases from V and 3 from J; bases not matched to a gene: 7.

The chain combines TRBV6-5 with TRBJ1-6; 7 bases fit TRBD1. Germline lookup yields CDR1 MNHEY and CDR2 SVGAGI. The CDR3 contains 14 residues. Trimming cost V 1 base and J 10 bases; bases outside gene matches: 4. The CDR3 DNA follows: TGTGCCAGCAGTTACTTACAGGGGAGCTCACCCCTCCACTTT. Encoded protein: CASSYLQGSSPLHF.

The chain couples TRBV7-9 to TRBJ1-2, with 7 bases lining up with TRBD1. The CDR3 has 17 amino acids. Trimming took 5 bases from V and 3 from J; bases not matched to a gene: 15. Germline values: CDR1 SEHNR, CDR2 FQNEAQ (reference sequence). Written as DNA, the CDR3 is TGTGCCAGCAGCCCTATCATGGCGGGCAGGGGGTACTATGGCTACACCTTC. This translates into CASSPIMAGRGYYGYTF.

The CDR3 spells CASKGLAGAGELFF. The CDR3 bases are TGTGCCAGCAAAGGACTAGCGGGAGCCGGGGAGCTGTTTTTT. This rearrangement joins TRBV6-1 to TRBJ2-2, with 13 nucleotides matching TRBD2. The CDR3 length is 14 residues. The V gene's germline CDR1 is MNHNS and CDR2 SASEGT. J gave up 6 bases and V 7 bases, and 2 bases lay outside the gene matches.

The genes are TRBV7-9 and TRBJ2-7; D remains unclear. Trimming took off 4 bases at V and 4 bases at J, with 8 bases between the two ends. CDR3 length: 12 amino acids. Per germline, CDR1 SEHNR and CDR2 FQNEAQ (reference sequence). For the CDR3, the DNA is TGTGCCAGCAGCTCCAACTCGTACGAGCAGTACTTC. It yields the protein CASSSNSYEQYF. Full variable domain (remainder filled in from reference TRBV7-9 and TRBJ2-7): DTGVSQNPRHKITKRGQNVTFRCDPISEHNRLYWYRQTLGQGPEFLTYFQNEAQLEKSRLLSDRFSAERPKGSFSTLEIQRTEQGDSAMYLCASSSNSYEQYFGPGTRLTVT.

This chain links TRBV6-1 with TRBJ2-2; D is ambiguous. The V end lost 2 bases, the J end lost 2 bases, and 6 bases lay between the germline ends. CDR3 length: 14 amino acids. CDR1 and CDR2 from the germline V gene are MNHNS and SASEGT. The CDR3, as DNA: TGTGCCAGCAGTGAAACAGCAAACACCGGGGAGCTGTTTTTT. It codes for CASSETANTGELFF.

The V gene is TRBV6-5, the J gene TRBJ1-1; perhaps TRBD1 as D (6 bases). V was clipped by 0 bases and J by 4 bases, with 15 bases between them. The CDR3 sequence is 16 residues long. Germline CDR1 reads MNHEY; CDR2 reads SVGAGI. Here the CDR3 reads CASSYSRRGASTEAFF. In DNA, the CDR3 is TGTGCCAGCAGTTACTCGAGACGGGGGGCGTCCACTGAAGCTTTCTTT.

V is TRBV7-2 and J is TRBJ2-3; no clear D. The CDR3 is 16 residues long. The germline V gene has CDR1 SGHTA and CDR2 FQGNSA. The V end was cut by 1 base, the J end by 5 bases, with 16 bases between. The CDR3 here is CASSLVGGSKVDTQYF. CDR3 nucleotide sequence: TGTGCCAGCAGCTTAGTTGGCGGATCAAAGGTAGATACGCAGTATTTT.

This sequence joins TRBV9 and TRBJ1-6; D gene uncertain. CDR3 length: 12 amino acids. V dropped 5 bases and J dropped 8 bases, with 8 bases sitting between them. In germline, CDR1 is SGDLS, CDR2 YYNGEE. CDR3 sequence (DNA): TGTGCCAGCAGGAACAGTGATTCACCCCTCCACTTT. Its translation: CASRNSDSPLHF. Complete variable domain (other parts from reference TRBV9 and TRBJ1-6): DSGVTQTPKHLITATGQRVTLRCSPRSGDLSVYWYQQSLDQGLQFLIQYYNGEERAKGNILERFSAQQFPDLHSELNLSSLELGDSALYFCASRNSDSPLHFGNGTRLTVT.

The genes are TRBV2 and TRBJ2-1, with 7 bases aligning to TRBD2. The CDR3 length is 13 residues. The germline V gene encodes CDR1 SNHLY and CDR2 FYNNEI. Unmatched junction bases numbered 7, after V lost 7 bases and J lost 7 bases. The CDR3 DNA follows: TGTGCCAGCAATTTGGGACTACCGAATGAGCAGTTCTTC. Its translation is CASNLGLPNEQFF. Using reference TRBV2 and TRBJ2-1 for the parts outside the CDR3, the full variable domain is EPEVTQTPSHQVTQMGQEVILRCVPISNHLYFYWYRQILGQKVEFLVSFYNNEISEKSEIFDDQFSVERPDGSNFTLKIRSTKLEDSAMYFCASNLGLPNEQFFGPGTRLTVL.

The chain recombines TRBV7-2 with TRBJ1-5; perhaps TRBD1 as D (5 bases). The CDR3 length is 13 residues. V was pared by 8 bases and J by 2 bases, with 10 bases between. The germline CDR1 and CDR2 sequences are SGHTA and FQGNSA. The CDR3 here is CASLEQGNQPQHF. The DNA of the CDR3 is TGTGCCAGCCTCGAACAGGGCAATCAGCCCCAGCATTTT.

This clone came up a few times. The gene calls are TRBV10-3 and TRBJ2-1; TRBD1 aligns across 8 bases. CDR1 is ENHRY, CDR2 SYGVKD, per germline. V shed 4 bases and J 8 bases; nucleotides not matched to a gene: 10. This CDR3 region has 15 residues. Here the CDR3 reads CAISAFGQGRDEQFF. The DNA of the CDR3 is TGTGCCATCAGTGCTTTTGGACAGGGTCGCGATGAGCAGTTCTTC.

The chain combines TRBV14 with TRBJ2-7, with D unclear. The germline CDR1 and CDR2 sequences are SGHDN and FVKESK. The CDR3 totals 15 residues. V was cut by 4 bases and J by 3 bases, with 16 bases left in between. CDR3 bases: TGTGCCAGCAGCCCCCTAGGTCAGAAAAACTACGAGCAGTACGTC. It translates to CASSPLGQKNYEQYV.

V usage is TRBV2 and J usage is TRBJ2-1; D is perhaps TRBD2 (6 bases). Germline-derived CDR1 and CDR2 are SNHLY and FYNNEI. The CDR3 has 13 residues. The V end was cut by 4 bases, the J end by 15 bases, with 19 bases between. The CDR3 here is CASSVLLAPPPFF. As DNA, the CDR3 is TGTGCCAGCAGTGTCCTGCTAGCGCCCCCGCCGTTCTTC. The variable domain in full, with the rest retrieved from reference TRBV2 and TRBJ2-1, is EPEVTQTPSHQVTQMGQEVILRCVPISNHLYFYWYRQILGQKVEFLVSFYNNEISEKSEIFDDQFSVERPDGSNFTLKIRSTKLEDSAMYFCASSVLLAPPPFFGPGTRLTVL.

CDR3 sequence reads: CASRRGEGAEQYV. CDR3 nucleotide sequence: TGTGCCAGCAGACGGGGGGAGGGCGCCGAGCAGTACGTC. V usage is TRBV6-5 and J usage is TRBJ2-7; 7 positions match TRBD2. Germline loops: CDR1 MNHEY, CDR2 SVGAGI. This CDR3 region has 13 residues. J was trimmed by 6 bases and V by 6 bases; bases with no gene match: 8.

The genes are TRBV7-9 and TRBJ2-1; 7 bases line up with TRBD2. CDR3 size: 16 residues. Trimming took 3 bases from V and 2 from J; bases not matched to a gene: 7. CDR1 and CDR2 (germline): SEHNR, FQNEAQ (reference sequence). The CDR3 loop reads CASSFLGRGPYNEQFF. DNA of the CDR3: TGTGCCAGCAGCTTCCTGGGGAGGGGCCCCTACAATGAGCAGTTCTTC.

The rearrangement links TRBV5-4 to TRBJ2-6; perhaps TRBD2 as D (6 bases). The germline V gene has CDR1 SGHNT and CDR2 YYREEE (reference sequence). CDR3 length equals 16 residues. The ends were cut back, 0 bases at V and 1 base at J, with 8 bases in the middle. In DNA form, the CDR3 reads TGTGCCAGCAGCTTGGGGGCGGGGTCTGGGGCCAACGTCCTGACTTTC. Protein sequence: CASSLGAGSGANVLTF.

The chain uses TRBV28 and TRBJ2-3, with D perhaps matching TRBD2 (6 bases). V shed 10 bases and J shed 2 bases, with 16 bases lying between them. This CDR3 is 14 amino acids long. From germline, CDR1 is MDHEN and CDR2 SYDVKM. CDR3 residues: CATLLEGNTDTQYF. Written as DNA, the CDR3 is TGTGCCACCCTACTGGAGGGGAACACAGATACGCAGTATTTT.

The gene calls are TRBV5-5 and TRBJ2-7; a possible D gene is TRBD2 (6 bases). The CDR3 runs to 15 residues. V lost 1 base and J lost 3, with 14 bases in between. Germline CDR1 is SGHKS and CDR2 is YYEKEE (reference sequence). CDR3 sequence reads: CASSLFGGADYEQYF. CDR3 coding DNA: TGTGCCAGCAGCTTGTTTGGAGGGGCCGACTACGAGCAGTACTTC.

The chain has TRBV6-1 and TRBJ2-5, with a possible D match to TRBD1 (5 bases). This CDR3 region has 10 residues. The germline V and J ends were trimmed by 8 bases and 4 bases, with 5 bases remaining between them. The germline V gene encodes CDR1 MNHNS and CDR2 SASEGT. In nucleotides, the CDR3 is TGTGCCAGCCAGGGAGAGACCCAGTACTTC. Residues: CASQGETQYF.